The rows below give T cell receptor beta chains drawn from one sample of a study of type 1 regulatory T cells. TCRdb analysed the reads with MiXCR anew, one entry per CDR3 protein. The sample holds 80,000 to 100,000 distinct CDR3 sequences, about a third seen once. Specimen: CD4+ T cells, either the whole sample or a sorted fraction (not recorded which). The receptors shown here come from a human donor in good health. The conserved cysteine and the conserved F or W are not part of the CDR3 here. Only some rows state a clone size, as once, few, many or a class for expanded clones.

>few|TRBV10-2
ASSDPGSPNEKLF
>-|TRBV12-3/TRBV12-4
ASRGLTAKNIQY
>-|TRBV11-2
ASLDGSSYNEQF
>-|TRBV5-1
ASSGIMTGSPLH
>-|TRBV12-3/TRBV12-4
ASSEGYMSYEQY
>few|TRBV7-2
ASRFGGASETQY
>-|TRBV6-5
ASSSGLAEVDTQY
>-|TRBV2
ASSELWRERYEQY
>once|TRBV13
ASRIPPTGNVATLNYGYT
>few|TRBV9
ASSVVQNTGELF
>-|TRBV7-2
ATSPPSPTQY
>-|TRBV3-1
ASSKGTLVVDTQY
>-|TRBV15
ATSRDLGSETQY
>-|TRBV20-1
SAHRRANTEAF
>few|TRBV18
ASSPVASGGTTYNEQF
>few|TRBV28
ASSGGTDYEQY
>-|TRBV30
AWANSGAREQY
>few|TRBV29-1
SVEDRQGVGYNEQF
>-|TRBV20-1
SAGTGGFNEKLF
>-|TRBV24-1
ATSDRPGSLAGNSYEQY
>-|TRBV5-6
ASSLYRGEEFLGYT
>-|TRBV7-9
ASGRVGEEKLF
>many|TRBV20-1
SARKGNTGELF
>-|TRBV7-2
ASQARQGTGYEQY
>-|TRBV5-1
ASSPTHGSTDTQY
>-|TRBV29-1
SRGIVREFSYEQY
>-|TRBV9
ASSVAVAGTGDNEQF
>-|TRBV4-2
ASSQADTQY
>few|TRBV3-1
ASSPPSAGRAGETQY